One sample yielded the 19 T cell receptor beta chains listed below, sequenced in a study of regulatory T cells in long-lasting Graves disease. Time point: persistent/refractory GD, antithyroid drugs over 5 years with positive TRAb. The TCR library was made from RNA extracted from PBMCs. iRepertoire HTBI primers and Arm-PCR of CDR3 regions built TCR beta libraries. TCRdb processed the multiplex PCR reads anew with MiXCR; each CDR3 protein has one entry. This sample has 310,000 or so distinct CDR3 sequences, with around 23% found just once. The sequences come from peripheral blood mononuclear cells (PBMCs), collected when the disease was refractory, from a patient treated with antithyroid drugs. The receptors were sampled from a female donor with Graves disease.

The chain employs TRBV27 and TRBJ1-5; D not certain. CDR1 and CDR2 from the germline V gene are MNHEY and SMNVEV (reference sequence). The ends were cut back, 4 bases at V and 1 base at J, with 5 bases in the middle. This CDR3 contains 13 residues. CDR3 sequence: CASSWESNQPQHF. DNA of the CDR3: TGTGCCAGCAGTTGGGAAAGCAATCAGCCCCAGCATTTT.

This clonotype was detected ten times or more. J is TRBJ2-6 and V is TRBV18; D is ambiguous. V lost 2 bases, J lost 0 bases, and 11 bases lay in between. The CDR3 covers 17 residues. CDR1 and CDR2 from the germline V gene are KGHSH and LQKENI. The CDR3 coding sequence is TGTGCCAGCTCACCAATCGCCACGAACTCTGGGGCCAACGTCCTGACTTTC. Translating it yields CASSPIATNSGANVLTF.

This clonotype turned up a few times. The chain couples TRBV4-3 to TRBJ1-2, with D perhaps TRBD1 (6 bases). The CDR3 spans 15 residues. Deletions cut 4 bases from V and 4 bases from J, with 16 bases between. Germline CDR1 LGHNA, CDR2 YSLEER. CDR3 sequence (DNA): TGCGCCAGCAGCCCTACCCCGGGGGCGAGCTATGGCTACACCTTC. This sequence encodes CASSPTPGASYGYTF.

Many counts were recorded for this clonotype. The gene calls are TRBV10-3 and TRBJ2-5; a possible D gene is TRBD1 (5 bases). The CDR3 sequence is 13 residues long. CDR1 and CDR2 (germline): ENHRY, SYGVKD. V lost 2 bases and J lost 2, with 6 bases in between. CDR3 loop: CAISERGQETQYF. Written as DNA, the CDR3 is TGTGCCATCAGTGAGAGGGGACAAGAGACCCAGTACTTC.

V and J are TRBV10-3 and TRBJ1-1; D is unclear. CDR1 and CDR2 (germline): ENHRY, SYGVKD. The CDR3 consists of 13 residues. Trimming removed 5 bases from V and 1 base from J, with 8 bases in between. The CDR3 loop reads CAISITGNTEAFF. CDR3 nucleotides: TGTGCCATCAGTATCACGGGGAACACTGAAGCTTTCTTT.

This clonotype showed up just once. In DNA, the CDR3 is TGTGCCAGCAGTTACTCGAAGGGGACAGGGGGTGAAAAACTGTTTTTT. Its protein is CASSYSKGTGGEKLFF. The gene calls are TRBV6-2 or TRBV6-3 and TRBJ1-4; 11 bases map to TRBD1. The CDR3 length is 16 residues. V lost 0 bases, J lost 7 bases, and 4 bases stayed unmatched. The germline CDR1 and CDR2 sequences are MNHEY and SVGEGT.

This chain connects TRBV29-1 to TRBJ1-1; tentative D call: TRBD1 (6 bases). The V gene's germline CDR1 is SQVTM and CDR2 ANQGSEA. This CDR3 has 14 amino acids. V was clipped by 6 bases and J by 0 bases, with 14 bases between them. The CDR3 DNA reads TGCAGCGTGAAGCCACAGGGTATGAACACTGAAGCTTTCTTT. Translation: CSVKPQGMNTEAFF.

This clonotype was seen more than once but under ten times. One junction end does not reproduce the germline sequence, and a read error may be involved. This chain joins TRBV7-7 and TRBJ2-5; D possibly corresponds to TRBD2 (5 bases). The germline V gene encodes CDR1 SSHAT and CDR2 FNYEAQ (reference sequence). The length of the CDR3 is 13 residues. CDR3 sequence (DNA): TGTGCTAGCAGCTTAGCGAATGGTGAGACCCAGTACTTC. This translates into CASSLANGETQYF.

This clonotype was observed many times. This rearrangement joins TRBV27 to TRBJ2-7, with TRBD2 as a possible D gene (6 bases). Germline V CDR1 and CDR2: MNHEY, SMNVEV (reference sequence). V lost 4 bases and J 3 bases, leaving 22 bases between the germline ends. The CDR3 is made up of 17 amino acids. The CDR3 region is CASSSKRLGYGRYEQYF. In nucleotides, the CDR3 is TGTGCCAGCAGTTCCAAAAGACTAGGGTACGGGCGCTACGAGCAGTACTTC.

The sample holds many counts of this clonotype. The CDR3 sequence is CATSRDRQVGYEQYF. CDR3 DNA: TGTGCCACCAGCAGAGATAGACAGGTTGGCTACGAGCAGTACTTC. The rearrangement uses TRBV15 and TRBJ2-7, with D possibly TRBD1 on 6 matching bases. The V end was cut by 0 bases, the J end by 3 bases, with 12 bases between. The CDR3 is 15 amino acids. The V gene's germline CDR1 is LNHNV and CDR2 YYDKDF (reference sequence).

This clonotype was counted ten times or more. V usage is TRBV9 and J usage is TRBJ1-1; D gene ambiguous. Germline CDR1 and CDR2: SGDLS and YYNGEE. The CDR3 is 13 amino acids. Trimming pared 4 bases from V and 8 bases from J, leaving 15 bases between. The CDR3 protein is CASSTISDDEAFF. In DNA form, the CDR3 reads TGTGCCAGCAGCACAATTTCGGATGACGAAGCTTTCTTT.

This clonotype has ten or more counts. The chain recombines TRBV2 with TRBJ2-7; weak D call: TRBD1 (6 bases). Trimming stripped 3 bases from V and 4 bases from J, with 13 bases between. The germline gives CDR1 SNHLY, CDR2 FYNNEI. The CDR3 extends over 14 amino acids. The CDR3 protein is CASSEATGMYEQYF. In nucleotides, the CDR3 is TGTGCCAGCAGTGAGGCCACAGGGATGTACGAGCAGTACTTC.

V is TRBV29-1 and J is TRBJ2-7; D might be TRBD2 (6 bases). Trimming cost V 7 bases and J 2 bases, with 9 bases left between them. This CDR3 spans 11 amino acids. The germline V gene encodes CDR1 SQVTM and CDR2 ANQGSEA. DNA for the CDR3: TGCAGCGGGGGAGGAGCCTACGAGCAGTACTTC. It translates to CSGGGAYEQYF.

This clonotype has just a few counts. V usage is TRBV4-2 and J usage is TRBJ1-5, with D tentatively TRBD1 (5 bases). Trimming pared 2 bases from V and 5 bases from J, leaving 16 bases between. Germline CDR1 is LGHNA and CDR2 is YNFKEQ. The CDR3 loop spans 16 amino acids. Here the CDR3 reads CASSQWAGSDYQPQHF. The CDR3 DNA is TGTGCCAGCAGCCAATGGGCAGGGTCTGACTATCAGCCCCAGCATTTT.

This clonotype has at least ten counts. This chain joins TRBV6-5 and TRBJ2-5, with 7 bases that match TRBD2. Germline CDR1 and CDR2: MNHEY and SVGAGI. The J segment lost 5 bases and the V segment lost 0 bases, leaving 6 bases of the junction unmatched. CDR3 length equals 15 residues. The CDR3 region is CASSYSREWAETQYF. CDR3 bases: TGTGCCAGCAGTTACTCGCGGGAGTGGGCGGAGACCCAGTACTTC.

About this clonotype: A read error is possible here, since a much larger clone lies one base away. The chain is built from TRBV20-1 and TRBJ2-7, with 11 bases that match TRBD2. Germline V gene data show CDR1 as DFQATT and CDR2 as SNEGSKA (reference sequence). CDR3 length: 13 amino acids. The CDR3 DNA sequence: TGCAGTGCTAGCGGGACTAGCGGTTACGGGCAGTACTTC. It specifies CSASGTSGYGQYF.

This sequence joins TRBV19 and TRBJ2-2; D is perhaps TRBD2 (6 bases). Germline V gene sequence: CDR1 LNHDA, CDR2 SQIVND (reference sequence). V was pared by 7 bases and J by 5 bases, with 17 bases between. The length of the CDR3 is 15 residues. The CDR3 protein is CASTRGIVGTGELFF. The CDR3 region has the DNA TGTGCCAGTACCCGGGGGATAGTCGGAACCGGGGAGCTGTTTTTT.

This chain connects TRBV10-3 to TRBJ1-4, with D perhaps matching TRBD1 (5 bases). The germline V gene encodes CDR1 ENHRY and CDR2 SYGVKD. There are 14 residues in the CDR3. V was clipped by 4 bases and J by 4 bases, with 10 bases between them. The DNA for the CDR3 is TGTGCCATCAGTGCAGCCGGGGGTAATGAAAAACTGTTTTTT. The encoded protein is CAISAAGGNEKLFF.

The genes are TRBV5-5 and TRBJ2-5, with 7 bases that match TRBD2. The J segment lost 3 bases and the V segment lost 2 bases, leaving 4 bases of the junction unmatched. CDR1 SGHKS and CDR2 YYEKEE come from the germline V gene (reference sequence). CDR3 length equals 14 residues. This chain's CDR3 is CASSFYGGEETQYF. CDR3 bases: TGTGCCAGCAGCTTCTATGGGGGGGAAGAGACCCAGTACTTC.